These 20 T cell receptor beta chains were sequenced from one sample in a study of response to subunit inactivated influenza vaccine. Each CDR3 protein gets one entry after TCRdb re-called the RT-PCR reads with MiXCR. The table lists 450,000 to 600,000 distinct CDR3 sequences, approximately 7.3% of them singletons. Sample: PBMCs from blood, taken around 2 years after vaccination. These TCRs come from a man aged 50 to 75 who received an inactivated influenza vaccine.

There are a few counts of this clonotype. The chain joins TRBV5-1 to TRBJ2-4; D not certain. This CDR3 has 15 amino acids. Between the trimmed V and J ends, which lost 0 bases and 7 bases, there was a span of 14 bases. Per germline, CDR1 SGHRS and CDR2 YFSETQ. The DNA of the CDR3 is TGCGCCAGCAGCTTGGCCCCGGGTGATGATAACATTCAGTACTTC. It is translated as CASSLAPGDDNIQYF.

This sequence joins TRBV6-1 and TRBJ1-1; no reliable D call. Germline V gene data show CDR1 as MNHNS and CDR2 as SASEGT. The CDR3 spans 14 residues. The V gene lost 6 bases and the J gene lost 0 bases, with 11 bases spanning the gap. In DNA form, the CDR3 reads TGTGCCAGCAGGGAGGGAAATATGAACACTGAAGCTTTCTTT. Translated, it gives CASREGNMNTEAFF.

The chain recombines TRBV19 with TRBJ2-3; TRBD1 is a possible D gene (5 bases). Trimming pared 4 bases from V and 3 bases from J, leaving 11 bases between. CDR3 length: 14 residues. In germline, CDR1 is LNHDA, CDR2 SQIVND (reference sequence). Here the CDR3 DNA reads TGTGCCAGTAGTAAGGGGATGGCAACAGATACGCAGTATTTT. Protein: CASSKGMATDTQYF.

This clonotype has a count of ten or more. The rearrangement links TRBV12-3 or TRBV12-4 to TRBJ1-5, with no clear D. V lost 6 bases, J lost 0 bases, and 9 bases lay in between. CDR3 length: 14 amino acids. The DNA of the CDR3 is TGTGCCAGCAGAGAACAGACTAGCAATCAGCCCCAGCATTTT. Residues: CASREQTSNQPQHF.

CDR3 sequence reads: CASSFGQGVEQYF. CDR3 bases: TGTGCCAGCAGTTTTGGACAGGGGGTCGAGCAGTACTTC. V is TRBV27 and J is TRBJ2-7; 10 positions match TRBD1. Germline V CDR1 and CDR2: MNHEY, SMNVEV (reference sequence). This CDR3 region has 13 residues. V trimming: 3 bases; J trimming: 6 bases; junction bases outside the gene matches: 2.

This clonotype occurred a few times. The chain carries TRBV18 and TRBJ2-5; D ambiguous. The germline V gene encodes CDR1 KGHSH and CDR2 LQKENI. V dropped 5 bases and J dropped 7 bases, with 11 bases sitting between them. CDR3 size: 12 residues. CDR3 DNA sequence: TGTGCCAGCTCAAGCCAGGCAGGGACCCAGTACTTC. This translates into CASSSQAGTQYF.

This clonotype was seen at least ten times. The gene calls are TRBV4-3 and TRBJ2-3; possibly TRBD2 for D (5 bases). The CDR3 is 16 residues long. The germline CDR1 and CDR2 sequences are LGHNA and YSLEER. Trimming removed 1 base from V and 3 bases from J, with 14 bases in between. The CDR3 DNA reads TGCGCCAGCAGCCAAGGACGGGAATTAGTTACAGATACGCAGTATTTT. This gives the protein CASSQGRELVTDTQYF.

This clonotype was seen many times. The rearrangement links TRBV4-1 to TRBJ2-1; no reliable D call. Trimming pared 4 bases from V and 0 bases from J, leaving 16 bases between. The CDR3 spans 17 residues. Germline CDR1 and CDR2: MGHRA and YSYEKL. CDR3 loop: CASSLRIGANSYNEQFF. The DNA of the CDR3 is TGCGCCAGCAGCCTCCGCATAGGAGCGAACTCCTACAATGAGCAGTTCTTC.

The rearrangement uses TRBV20-1 and TRBJ2-1; 8 bases fit TRBD2. The CDR3 extends over 17 amino acids. Trimming cost V 5 bases and J 0 bases; bases outside gene matches: 12. Germline CDR1 is DFQATT and CDR2 is SNEGSKA (reference sequence). CDR3 DNA sequence: TGCAGTGCTGGGGACCCGCTAGCGGGTATCTCCTACAATGAGCAGTTCTTC. This encodes CSAGDPLAGISYNEQFF.

The chain recombines TRBV20-1 with TRBJ2-3, with 8 bases matching TRBD1. The germline CDR1 and CDR2 sequences are DFQATT and SNEGSKA (reference sequence). V dropped 6 bases and J dropped 5; count of bases not matched to a gene: 10. This CDR3 has 14 amino acids. The CDR3 bases are TGCAGTGCCCACGACAGGGGCAGTTTAGATACGCAGTATTTT. Encoded protein: CSAHDRGSLDTQYF.

V usage is TRBV29-1 and J usage is TRBJ2-1, with a tentative D call TRBD2 (5 bases). Deletions cut 5 bases from V and 0 bases from J, with 11 bases between. This CDR3 contains 14 residues. The germline gives CDR1 SQVTM, CDR2 ANQGSEA. In nucleotides, the CDR3 is TGCAGCGTTCTCTTGGGGAGCTCCTACAATGAGCAGTTCTTC. This codes for CSVLLGSSYNEQFF.

A few counts support this clonotype. This chain links TRBV19 with TRBJ2-1; 7 nucleotides match TRBD2. Trimming took 5 bases from V and 8 from J; bases not matched to a gene: 9. This CDR3 contains 14 residues. Per the germline V gene, CDR1 is LNHDA and CDR2 is SQIVND (reference sequence). The chain's CDR3 is CASSGRTSFYEQFF. The CDR3 coding sequence is TGTGCCAGTAGTGGACGGACTAGTTTTTATGAGCAGTTCTTC.

This clonotype was observed at least ten times. The rearrangement uses TRBV7-2 and TRBJ2-7, with 8 nucleotides matching TRBD2. CDR1 and CDR2 from the germline V gene are SGHTA and FQGNSA. With 0 bases clipped from V and 2 bases from J, the junction kept 6 bases outside the gene matches. CDR3 size: 16 residues. The CDR3 DNA sequence: TGTGCCAGCAGCTTAGCTGTCGGAGCGGGAGCCTACGAGCAGTACTTC. This translates into CASSLAVGAGAYEQYF.

The chain is built from TRBV4-2 and TRBJ2-1; TRBD2 might be the D (5 bases). Germline V gene sequence: CDR1 LGHNA, CDR2 YNFKEQ. V shed 4 bases and J shed 0 bases, with 16 bases lying between them. There are 17 residues in the CDR3. This CDR3 reads CASSPPPSGSSYNEQFF. The CDR3 DNA follows: TGTGCCAGCAGCCCCCCCCCTAGTGGGAGCTCCTACAATGAGCAGTTCTTC.

This clonotype was detected many times. The rearrangement joins TRBV27 to TRBJ2-7; TRBD1 agrees at 9 bases. V lost 6 bases and J lost 2; bases outside the gene matches: 5. Germline CDR1 is MNHEY and CDR2 is SMNVEV (reference sequence). This CDR3 is built from 14 residues. CDR3 in amino acids: CASSPGQGPYEQYF. In nucleotides, the CDR3 is TGTGCCAGCAGCCCGGGACAGGGACCCTACGAGCAGTACTTC.

The V call is TRBV20-1, the J call TRBJ2-7, with TRBD1 identical over 9 bases. V lost 6 bases, J lost 7 bases, and 10 bases stayed unmatched. Germline CDR1 and CDR2: DFQATT and SNEGSKA (reference sequence). The CDR3 has 13 residues. CDR3 amino acids: CSALGQGMREQYF. For the CDR3, the DNA is TGCAGTGCCCTAGGACAGGGGATGCGGGAGCAGTACTTC.

On this clonotype itself: One base away lies a much larger clone, so this may be a sequencing read error. This sequence joins TRBV20-1 and TRBJ2-7, with 10 bases fitting TRBD2. Per the germline V gene, CDR1 is DFQATT and CDR2 is SNEGSKA (reference sequence). The CDR3 consists of 13 residues. The DNA for the CDR3 is TGCAGAGCTGTTTGGACTAGCGGCTACGAGCAGTACTTC. As protein: CRAVWTSGYEQYF.

This rearrangement joins TRBV3-1 to TRBJ2-1; TRBD1 or TRBD2 may be the D gene (5 bases each). The CDR3 consists of 18 residues. V shed 0 bases and J shed 7 bases, with 22 bases lying between them. Germline V gene lookup returns CDR1 LGHDT and CDR2 YNNKEL (reference sequence). CDR3 amino acids: CASSQDRGTLAGSNEQFF. The CDR3 DNA is TGTGCCAGCAGCCAAGATAGGGGTACGCTAGCTGGGTCTAATGAGCAGTTCTTC.

This clonotype has more than one count but fewer than ten. DNA of the CDR3: TGTGCCATCGACCGGGGGGGAACAGATACGCAGTATTTT. Its translation: CAIDRGGTDTQYF. The chain combines TRBV10-3 with TRBJ2-3, with 8 bases that match TRBD2. Losses at the gene ends were 8 bases for V and 3 bases for J; bases not matched to a gene: 4. This CDR3 contains 13 residues. Germline CDR1 is ENHRY and CDR2 is SYGVKD.

This clonotype came up many times. V and J are TRBV28 and TRBJ2-1; no reliable D call. The germline V and J ends were trimmed by 4 bases and 0 bases, with 10 bases remaining between them. The CDR3 has 15 residues. Germline-derived CDR1 and CDR2 are MDHEN and SYDVKM. The CDR3 bases are TGTGCCAGCAGTTCCTTGGGTAGCTCCTACAATGAGCAGTTCTTC. Amino acids: CASSSLGSSYNEQFF.